This note documents a single TCR beta chain sequence. The data stem from a study of shared T cell receptors in the human thymus. Clones were read by immunoSEQ multiplex PCR, and TCRdb kept only the in-frame ones, dropping some. The sample yields hundreds of thousands of clones, about 87% seen once. V trimming: 3 bases; J trimming: 8 bases; junction bases outside the gene matches: 12. Germline V gene data show CDR1 as SGHRS and CDR2 as YFSETQ. CDR3 size: 17 residues. Another study also made use of these data, one on human thymus T cells. That study adds: All donors were healthy Finnish infants who were undergoing corrective surgery to treat congenital heart defects. The study used thymus tissue resected during corrective heart surgery. Apparent skewing of V and J gene usage characterized both thymic and blood repertoires. A high degree of thymic repertoire overlap among unrelated individuals was reported in related research.

The genes are TRBV5-1 and TRBJ1-4; 11 nucleotides align to TRBD1. The sequencing input was thymocytes. The receptor was isolated from a boy under three years old with a congenital heart defect. This CDR3 is CASSSDRGPSAGEKLFF. Written as DNA, the CDR3 is TGCGCCAGCAGCTCGGACAGGGGGCCCTCGGCCGGCGAAAAACTGTTTTTT.